The clone carrying this T cell receptor beta chain was counted ten times or more. What it binds is unknown. V dropped 4 bases and J dropped 1 base, with 7 bases sitting between them. Germline values: CDR1 SGHTA, CDR2 FQGNSA. CDR3 size: 14 residues. These data originate in a study of CD8 T cells in ankylosing spondylitis. General study results and limits: Earlier work had already found some motif variants in reactive arthritis synovial fluid and blood.

TCRdb re-analysed the 5' RACE reads in MiXCR, keeping a single row per CDR3 protein. The table has 100,000 to 150,000 distinct CDR3 sequences, 6.5% to 9% seen once. The receptor was derived from a male donor with ankylosing spondylitis or in good health (not recorded which). V usage is TRBV7-2 and J usage is TRBJ2-2; D gene ambiguous. Material: blood, either unsorted or a sorted T cell fraction (not recorded which). The CDR3 DNA reads as TGTGCCAGCAGCTCGACACTGAACACCGGGGAGCTGTTTTTT. It codes for CASSSTLNTGELFF.